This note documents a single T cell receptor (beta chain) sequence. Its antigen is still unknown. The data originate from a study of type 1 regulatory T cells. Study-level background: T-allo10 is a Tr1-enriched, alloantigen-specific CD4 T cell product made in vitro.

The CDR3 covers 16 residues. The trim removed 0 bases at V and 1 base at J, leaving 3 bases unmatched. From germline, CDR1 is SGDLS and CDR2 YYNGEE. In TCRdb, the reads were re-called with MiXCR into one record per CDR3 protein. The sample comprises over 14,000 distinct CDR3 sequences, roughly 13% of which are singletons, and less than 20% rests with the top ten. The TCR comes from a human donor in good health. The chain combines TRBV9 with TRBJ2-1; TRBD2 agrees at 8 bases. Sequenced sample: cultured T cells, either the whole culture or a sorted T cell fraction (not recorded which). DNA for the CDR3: TGTGCCAGCAGCGTAGCCGGGAGGGCTTCCTACAATGAGCAGTTCTTC. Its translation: CASSVAGRASYNEQFF.